This T cell receptor (beta chain) appears in the sequencing data of a study of T cells in Graves' hyperthyroidism and ophthalmopathy. This clonotype was detected many times. The PBMCs were taken from approximately 9 ml of fresh peripheral blood. RNA transcripts provided the source from which TCR beta CDR3 regions were amplified. First-round RT-PCR with HTBI primers amplified the TCR CDR3 region. Via MiXCR, TCRdb re-called the multiplex PCR reads, giving one row per CDR3 protein. The sample records 250,000 to 400,000 distinct CDR3 sequences, 12% to 15% being singletons. Per germline, CDR1 WSHSY and CDR2 SAAADI. The CDR3 is made up of 12 amino acids. V was pared by 0 bases and J by 4 bases, with 4 bases between.

The chain couples TRBV10-2 to TRBJ2-7; D not certain. What was sequenced was blood. The receptor was isolated from a woman aged 40-49 years with Graves' ophthalmopathy. CDR3 DNA: TGCGCCAGCAGTGAGTCGGGGTACGAGCAGTACTTC. This translates into CASSESGYEQYF.